This entry lists 3 T cell receptor beta chains sequenced from one sample in a study of T cells in Graves' hyperthyroidism and ophthalmopathy. Regions amplified from RNA transcripts were the TCR beta CDR3 regions. TCR CDR3 regions were first amplified by RT-PCR with HTBI primers. Using its own MiXCR run on the multiplex PCR reads, TCRdb lists one record per CDR3 protein. This sample has some 600,000 distinct CDR3 sequences, with about half found just once. Sequencing was performed on peripheral blood or thyroid tissue (not recorded which). Source of these receptors: a woman under 30 with Graves' hyperthyroidism.

This clonotype was counted many times. This chain connects TRBV24-1 to TRBJ2-6, with D tentatively TRBD1 or TRBD2 (5 bases each). Germline lookup yields CDR1 KGHDR and CDR2 SFDVKD. V was trimmed by 0 bases and J by 4 bases, leaving 9 bases between them. The CDR3 is 16 amino acids. CDR3 region: CATSDLPGTGANVLTF. CDR3 sequence (DNA): TGTGCCACCAGTGATTTGCCAGGGACCGGGGCCAACGTCCTGACTTTC.

Comment on this clonotype: Its ends do not fully match the called genes, so a read error is possible. The V and J genes are TRBV2 and TRBJ1-5; 7 positions agree with TRBD1. The CDR3 is made up of 15 amino acids. Germline-derived CDR1 and CDR2 are SNHLY and FYNNEI. The CDR3 nucleotides are TGCGCCAGCAGCCAAGGGACAGCCAGCAATCAGCCCCAGCATTTT. Protein product: CASSQGTASNQPQHF.

This clonotype was seen more than once but under ten times. The V gene is TRBV7-2, the J gene TRBJ1-2; D is possibly TRBD1 (5 bases). This CDR3 spans 13 amino acids. V lost 5 bases, J lost 8 bases, and 15 bases lay in between. CDR1 and CDR2 from the germline V gene are SGHTA and FQGNSA. CDR3 coding DNA: TGTGCCAGCAGCCAAGGGGCCCAACAGGGCTACACCTTC. This translates into CASSQGAQQGYTF.